The 25 T cell receptor beta chains given below trace back to one sample, sequenced in a study of blood T cell repertoires in COVID-19. Method: immunoSEQ multiplex PCR; TCRdb's copy keeps in-frame clones and lacks some. Of around 93,000 clones listed, less than 95% are singletons. Material for sequencing was peripheral blood. The receptors were sampled from a man between 18 and 29 years old with COVID-19, enrolled during active disease.

V gene TRBV20-1 combines with J gene TRBJ2-7; weak D call: TRBD1 (6 bases). This CDR3 has 10 amino acids. Trimming removed 6 bases at V and 7 bases at J, with 10 bases between. Germline loops: CDR1 DFQATT, CDR2 SNEGSKA (reference sequence). The CDR3 reads CSAHTGEQYF. The DNA of the CDR3 is TGCAGTGCGCACACAGGGGAGCAGTACTTC.

This clone came up once. The CDR3 DNA is TGTGCCAGCAGTCCTTGGGGGCCAGGGTATCAGCCCCAGCATTTT. Encoded protein: CASSPWGPGYQPQHF. The chain links TRBV28 to TRBJ1-5; TRBD1 is a possible D gene (6 bases). The CDR3 is 15 amino acids. Trimming stripped 5 bases from V and 5 bases from J, with 16 bases between. CDR1 MDHEN and CDR2 SYDVKM come from the germline V gene.

This chain connects TRBV4-3 to TRBJ2-3; 7 nucleotides match TRBD2. The CDR3 has 15 residues. Germline V CDR1 and CDR2: LGHNA, YSLEER. V lost 5 bases and J lost 0; bases outside the gene matches: 5. CDR3 sequence (DNA): TGCGCCAGCAGCTATCTAGCGGCTAGCACAGATACGCAGTATTTT. It is translated as CASSYLAASTDTQYF.

J is TRBJ2-2 and V is TRBV28; TRBD2 matches 10 bases. Germline CDR1 reads MDHEN; CDR2 reads SYDVKM. J lost 6 bases, V lost 2 bases, and 6 bases had no gene match. The CDR3 totals 16 residues. CDR3 sequence (DNA): TGTGCCAGCAGTTTAAGGGTTAGCGGGAGGTCCGGGGAGCTGTTTTTT. As protein: CASSLRVSGRSGELFF.

The genes are TRBV5-5 and TRBJ1-1; TRBD1 aligns across 7 bases. CDR3 length: 14 amino acids. With 4 bases clipped from V and 1 base from J, the junction kept 4 bases outside the gene matches. Germline CDR1 reads SGHKS; CDR2 reads YYEKEE (reference sequence). This CDR3 is CASSRGTANTEAFF. The CDR3 DNA sequence: TGTGCCAGCAGCCGCGGGACAGCGAACACTGAAGCTTTCTTT. The whole variable domain, filled in from reference TRBV5-5 and TRBJ1-1, reads DAGVTQSPTHLIKTRGQQVTLRCSPISGHKSVSWYQQVLGQGPQFIFQYYEKEERGRGNFPDRFSARQFPNYSSELNVNALLLGDSALYLCASSRGTANTEAFFGQGTRLTVV.

This chain uses TRBV7-2 with TRBJ1-3; the D gene is possibly TRBD1 (5 bases). V lost 4 bases and J 2 bases, leaving 15 bases between the germline ends. CDR3 length: 16 amino acids. Germline V lookup: CDR1 SGHTA, CDR2 FQGNSA. The CDR3 region is CASSSMGLGAGNTIYF. The CDR3 nucleotides read TGTGCCAGCAGCTCTATGGGACTCGGCGCTGGAAACACCATATATTTT.

V is TRBV7-8 and J is TRBJ2-7; D is ambiguous. Germline V CDR1 and CDR2: SGHVS, FQNEAQ. Trimming left V 4 bases short and J 4 bases short, with 8 bases between. This CDR3 has 12 residues. The chain's CDR3 is CASSYSTYEQYF. CDR3 DNA sequence: TGTGCCAGCAGCTACTCCACTTACGAGCAGTACTTC.

The rearrangement uses TRBV27 and TRBJ2-3; TRBD2 is a possible D gene (5 bases). The CDR3 spans 16 residues. V was cut by 6 bases and J by 3 bases, with 19 bases left in between. Germline lookup yields CDR1 MNHEY and CDR2 SMNVEV (reference sequence). The CDR3 DNA follows: TGTGCCAGCAGCATCCTCAACGGGATAGGGACAGATACGCAGTATTTT. It yields the protein CASSILNGIGTDTQYF.

This chain joins TRBV5-1 and TRBJ1-6; D unresolved. Trimming stripped 0 bases from V and 10 bases from J, with 11 bases between. The CDR3 is 14 amino acids. Germline values: CDR1 SGHRS, CDR2 YFSETQ. In DNA, the CDR3 is TGCGCCAGCAGCTTGGCAGGATATGGATCACCCCTCCACTTT. Protein: CASSLAGYGSPLHF.

This chain connects TRBV7-9 to TRBJ2-7; TRBD2 matches 7 bases. The CDR3 consists of 16 residues. Germline V CDR1 and CDR2: SEHNR, FQNEAQ (reference sequence). V shed 5 bases, J shed 3 bases, and the junction held 13 bases outside the gene matches. CDR3 sequence (DNA): TGTGCCAGCAGCCCCCCATGGGAGGGGACCTACTACGAGCAGTACTTC. This codes for CASSPPWEGTYYEQYF.

This rearrangement joins TRBV4-1 to TRBJ2-7; 8 bases fit TRBD1. CDR1 is MGHRA and CDR2 is YSYEKL in the germline V gene. Losses at the gene ends were 7 bases for V and 5 bases for J; bases not matched to a gene: 10. The CDR3 is 14 amino acids. The chain's CDR3 is CASTPDRGLNEQYF. In nucleotides, the CDR3 is TGCGCCAGCACCCCAGACAGGGGTTTAAACGAGCAGTACTTC.

The J gene is TRBJ1-6, the V gene TRBV7-6; 7 nucleotides line up with TRBD1. V was clipped by 6 bases and J by 6 bases; unmatched bases: 8. Per the germline V gene, CDR1 is SGHVS and CDR2 is FNYEAQ. The CDR3 contains 15 residues. CDR3: CASSRQGDRNSPLHF. For the CDR3, the DNA is TGTGCCAGCAGTCGACAGGGTGATCGTAATTCACCCCTCCACTTT.

CDR3 nucleotide sequence: TGTGCCACCAGGAACAGGGGGCGAAGTGGGGAGACCCAGTACTTC. It translates to CATRNRGRSGETQYF. The chain carries TRBV27 and TRBJ2-5; TRBD1 matches at 9 bases. There are 15 residues in the CDR3. The germline gives CDR1 MNHEY, CDR2 SMNVEV (reference sequence). Trimming took 10 bases from V and 5 from J; bases not matched to a gene: 14.

The chain links TRBV5-1 to TRBJ2-7; TRBD2 matches at 10 bases. This CDR3 contains 14 residues. Unmatched junction bases numbered 0, after V lost 0 bases and J lost 3 bases. CDR1 is SGHRS, CDR2 YFSETQ, per germline. The CDR3 DNA reads TGCGCCAGCAGCTTGGCTAGCGGGAGCTACGAGCAGTACTTC. Residues: CASSLASGSYEQYF.

The CDR3 loop reads CASSQGEDRGYGYTF. The CDR3 bases are TGTGCCAGCAGCCAAGGGGAGGACAGGGGGTATGGCTACACCTTC. This rearrangement joins TRBV4-2 to TRBJ1-2; 10 positions match TRBD1. The junction had 4 bases not matched to a gene; V was cut back by 1 base and J by 5 bases. Germline CDR1 reads LGHNA; CDR2 reads YNFKEQ. The CDR3 spans 15 residues.

The rearrangement links TRBV19 to TRBJ2-2; D is unclear. The germline CDR1 and CDR2 sequences are LNHDA and SQIVND (reference sequence). The CDR3 loop spans 15 amino acids. Trimming removed 2 bases from V and 12 bases from J, with 19 bases in between. The chain's CDR3 is CASSITGYDEVKLFF. The CDR3 region has the DNA TGTGCCAGTAGTATAACCGGGTATGATGAGGTAAAGCTGTTTTTT.

J is TRBJ2-7 and V is TRBV27, with 7 bases lining up with TRBD2. Trimming cost V 0 bases and J 3 bases; bases outside gene matches: 8. This CDR3 is 16 amino acids long. CDR1 is MNHEY, CDR2 SMNVEV, per germline (reference sequence). The CDR3 sequence is CASSLSLPGLFYEQYF. CDR3 in DNA: TGTGCCAGCAGTTTATCGTTACCGGGACTATTCTACGAGCAGTACTTC.

The chain joins TRBV5-1 to TRBJ2-3; tentatively, D is TRBD2 (5 bases). V lost 4 bases, J lost 5 bases, and 14 bases lay in between. The CDR3 extends over 14 amino acids. The germline gives CDR1 SGHRS, CDR2 YFSETQ. Written as DNA, the CDR3 is TGCGCCAGCAGCCCCGTCCCCGGAGGAGATACGCAGTATTTT. It encodes CASSPVPGGDTQYF.

This clone has a single count. This chain uses TRBV19 with TRBJ1-1; D is uncertain. This CDR3 spans 15 amino acids. V lost 3 bases, J lost 0 bases, and 11 bases lay in between. Germline V lookup: CDR1 LNHDA, CDR2 SQIVND (reference sequence). CDR3 sequence: CASSMRNPLNTEAFF. The CDR3 nucleotides read TGTGCCAGTAGTATGCGCAACCCGCTGAACACTGAAGCTTTCTTT. Complete variable domain (other parts from reference TRBV19 and TRBJ1-1): DGGITQSPKYLFRKEGQNVTLSCEQNLNHDAMYWYRQDPGQGLRLIYYSQIVNDFQKGDIAEGYSVSREKKESFPLTVTSAQKNPTAFYLCASSMRNPLNTEAFFGQGTRLTVV.

The chain uses TRBV5-1 and TRBJ1-1, with a tentative D call TRBD1 (5 bases). This CDR3 has 13 amino acids. Trimming left V 3 bases short and J 3 bases short, with 9 bases between. Germline V gene data show CDR1 as SGHRS and CDR2 as YFSETQ. In DNA form, the CDR3 reads TGCGCCAGCAGCTCAGGGTTCGACACTGAAGCTTTCTTT. It is translated as CASSSGFDTEAFF. Complete variable domain (other parts from reference TRBV5-1 and TRBJ1-1): KAGVTQTPRYLIKTRGQQVTLSCSPISGHRSVSWYQQTPGQGLQFLFEYFSETQRNKGNFPGRFSGRQFSNSRSEMNVSTLELGDSALYLCASSSGFDTEAFFGQGTRLTVV.

This clone has only a few counts. The genes are TRBV5-6 and TRBJ1-1; 8 bases line up with TRBD1. The junction had 3 bases not matched to a gene; V was cut back by 4 bases and J by 1 base. Germline loops: CDR1 SGHDT, CDR2 YYEEEE. The CDR3 sequence is 14 residues long. As DNA, the CDR3 is TGTGCCAGCAGCGCGCAGGGGGCGAACACTGAAGCTTTCTTT. It translates to CASSAQGANTEAFF.

The chain has TRBV19 and TRBJ2-5; 9 bases align to TRBD1. This CDR3 region has 15 residues. The germline V gene encodes CDR1 LNHDA and CDR2 SQIVND (reference sequence). Losses at the gene ends were 4 bases for V and 4 bases for J; bases not matched to a gene: 7. The CDR3 region has the DNA TGTGCCAGTAGTACCGGGACAGGGATCGGAGAGACCCAGTACTTC. This translates into CASSTGTGIGETQYF.

V and J are TRBV27 and TRBJ2-3; TRBD1 matches at 7 bases. The V and J ends lost 3 bases and 3 bases, in that order; junction bases with no gene match: 6. Germline loops: CDR1 MNHEY, CDR2 SMNVEV (reference sequence). CDR3 length: 15 amino acids. CDR3 nucleotide sequence: TGTGCCAGCAGTTTCATCGGACAGGAGACAGATACGCAGTATTTT. Protein product: CASSFIGQETDTQYF.

The chain uses TRBV25-1 and TRBJ1-1; 8 bases agree with TRBD1. The germline V gene encodes CDR1 MGHDK and CDR2 SYGVNS. V dropped 5 bases and J dropped 1; count of bases not matched to a gene: 6. CDR3 length: 15 amino acids. The DNA of the CDR3 is TGTGCCAGCAGTAGGGCAGGGGGCCAGAACACTGAAGCTTTCTTT. Amino acid sequence: CASSRAGGQNTEAFF.

This clone was seen a single time. The chain is built from TRBV7-2 and TRBJ2-7; TRBD1 agrees at 8 bases. From germline, CDR1 is SGHTA and CDR2 FQGNSA. The CDR3 is 15 residues long. V lost 3 bases and J lost 3; bases outside the gene matches: 7. CDR3 coding DNA: TGTGCCAGCAGCTTCCAGGGGGCGCTCCTCTACGAGCAGTACTTC. Residues: CASSFQGALLYEQYF.